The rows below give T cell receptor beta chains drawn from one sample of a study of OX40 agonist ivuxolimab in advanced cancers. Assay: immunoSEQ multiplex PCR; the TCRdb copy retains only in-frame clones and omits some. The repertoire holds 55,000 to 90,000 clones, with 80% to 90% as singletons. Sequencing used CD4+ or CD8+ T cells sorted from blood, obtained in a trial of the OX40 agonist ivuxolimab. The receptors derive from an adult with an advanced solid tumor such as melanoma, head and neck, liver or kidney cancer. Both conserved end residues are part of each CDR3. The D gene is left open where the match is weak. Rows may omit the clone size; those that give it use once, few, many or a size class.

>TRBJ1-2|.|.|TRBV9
CASSVSGRLHYGYTF
TGTGCCAGCAGCGTTTCGGGACGTCTACACTATGGCTACACCTTC
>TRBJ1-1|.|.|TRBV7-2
CASSLGRSEAFF
TGTGCCAGCAGCTTAGGGCGGTCTGAAGCTTTCTTT
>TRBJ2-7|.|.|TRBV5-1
CASSLGRDYEQYF
TGCGCCAGCAGCTTAGGCAGGGACTACGAGCAGTACTTC
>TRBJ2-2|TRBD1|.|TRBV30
CAWARQGNTGELFF
TGTGCCTGGGCTCGACAGGGAAACACCGGGGAGCTGTTTTTT
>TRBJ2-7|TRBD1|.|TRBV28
CASSSSGTGAGEQYF
TGTGCCAGCAGTTCCTCCGGGACAGGGGCTGGAGAGCAGTACTTC
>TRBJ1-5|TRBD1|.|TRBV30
CAWTTPGQGQPQHF
TGTGCCTGGACCACCCCTGGACAGGGCCAGCCCCAGCATTTT
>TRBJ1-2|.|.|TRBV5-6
CASSWGRRYGYTF
TGTGCCAGCAGCTGGGGCAGAAGGTATGGCTACACCTTC
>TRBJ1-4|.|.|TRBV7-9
CASSPQGREKLFF
TGTGCCAGCAGCCCACAGGGTAGGGAAAAACTGTTTTTT
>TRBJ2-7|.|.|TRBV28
CASSLGRGYEQYF
TGTGCCAGCTCCCTAGGCAGGGGCTACGAGCAGTACTTC
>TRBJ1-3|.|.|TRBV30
CASSYSGNTIYF
TGTGCCTCATCCTACTCTGGAAACACCATATATTTT
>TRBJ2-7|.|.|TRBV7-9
CASSSQWNYEQYF
TGTGCCAGCAGCTCCCAGTGGAACTACGAGCAGTACTTC
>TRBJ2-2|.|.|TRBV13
CASEGTGELFF
TGTGCCAGCGAGGGGACCGGGGAGCTGTTTTTT
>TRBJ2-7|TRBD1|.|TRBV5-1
CASSPGQGLSF
TGCGCCAGCAGCCCGGGACAGGGTCTGTCATTC
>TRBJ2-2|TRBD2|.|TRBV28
CASGRLAGGTGELFF
TGTGCCAGCGGAAGACTAGCGGGGGGTACCGGGGAGCTGTTTTTT
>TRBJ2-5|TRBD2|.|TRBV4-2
CASSQKGAGGGETQYF
TGTGCCAGCAGCCAAAAGGGAGCGGGAGGCGGAGAGACCCAGTACTTC
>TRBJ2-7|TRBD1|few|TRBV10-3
CAISDRYEGAISYEQYF
TGTGCCATCAGTGATAGGTACGAGGGGGCGATCTCCTACGAGCAGTACTTC
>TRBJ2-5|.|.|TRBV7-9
CASSLASPRGGETQYF
TGTGCCAGCAGCTTAGCCTCGCCTAGGGGTGGGGAGACCCAGTACTTC
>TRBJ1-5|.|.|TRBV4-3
CASSQDINQPQHF
TGCGCCAGCAGCCAAGATATAAATCAGCCCCAGCATTTT
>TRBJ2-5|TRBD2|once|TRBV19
CASSSYIGGSSPETQYF
TGTGCCAGTAGTTCATATATTGGCGGGAGTTCCCCAGAGACCCAGTACTTC
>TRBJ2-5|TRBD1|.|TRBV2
CASSWQGQGRSETQYF
TGTGCCAGCAGCTGGCAGGGACAGGGACGTTCAGAGACCCAGTACTTC
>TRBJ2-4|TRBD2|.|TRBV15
CATSRDGGRLADLLAKNIQYF
TGTGCCACCAGCAGAGATGGAGGGAGACTAGCGGACCTCCTAGCCAAAAACATTCAGTACTTC
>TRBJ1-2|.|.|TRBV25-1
CASSPPGDLKAYGYTF
TGTGCCAGCAGCCCCCCAGGGGACCTCAAAGCCTATGGCTACACCTTC
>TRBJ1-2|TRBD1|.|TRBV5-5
CASSLVGQGAGGYTF
TGTGCCAGCAGCTTGGTGGGGCAGGGGGCTGGTGGCTACACCTTC
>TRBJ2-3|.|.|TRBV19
CASRDWSTDTQYF
TGTGCCAGCCGGGACTGGAGCACAGATACGCAGTATTTT
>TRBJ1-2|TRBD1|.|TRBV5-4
CASSLPTGNYGYTF
TGTGCCAGCAGCCTACCGACAGGGAACTATGGCTACACCTTC
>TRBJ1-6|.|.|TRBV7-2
CASSPRRNSPLHF
TGTGCCAGCAGCCCCCGCAGAAATTCACCCCTCCACTTT
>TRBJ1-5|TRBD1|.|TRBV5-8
CASSLADRGHQPQHF
TGTGCCAGCAGCTTGGCAGACAGGGGGCATCAGCCCCAGCATTTT
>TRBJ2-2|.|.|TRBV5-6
CASSLAVGRAGELFF
TGTGCCAGCAGCTTGGCCGTAGGTAGGGCCGGGGAGCTGTTTTTT
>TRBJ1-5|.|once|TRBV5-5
CASSPSLEPQHF
TGTGCCAGCAGCCCCTCCCTGGAGCCCCAGCATTTT